This T cell receptor (beta chain) stems from a study of cytomegalovirus exposure and HLA in healthy donors. Germline CDR1 is MNHNS and CDR2 is SASEGT. V dropped 2 bases and J dropped 0 bases, with 10 bases sitting between them. The CDR3 is made up of 15 amino acids. This clone has a single count. What it binds is not known. The primer mix had 60 Vbeta and 13 Jbeta primers. Assay used: immunoSEQ multiplex PCR; TCRdb lists only in-frame clones, some missing. The sample has around 200,000 clones, more than 60% seen once. Broader study findings: An analysis that came later showed most CMV-associated TCR beta chains appearing HLA-restricted. There were some V segments, including TRBV6-2 and TRBV6-3, excluded as indistinguishable. The study listed roughly 160 cytomegalovirus-associated TCR beta chains.

The source of this sequence is a man between 35 and 55 years old in good health and CMV-seronegative. What was sequenced was PBMCs. This chain uses TRBV6-1 with TRBJ1-1; the D gene is possibly TRBD1 (5 bases). The CDR3 nucleotides are TGTGCCAGCAGTGAAAGGGGCCGGATGAACACTGAAGCTTTCTTT. This translates into CASSERGRMNTEAFF.